A selection of T cell receptor beta chains follows, all from one sample in a study of T cells in tuberculosis. The repertoire was sequenced with immunoSEQ multiplex PCR; TCRdb's copy has only in-frame clones and lacks some. Among 25,000 to 35,000 clones listed, 86% were seen once. Sequenced here: PBMCs, sampled at tuberculosis diagnosis. The receptors shown here come from an adult with tuberculosis. Each CDR3 is given with its conserved first and last residue. A D gene is named only where the DNA matches it firmly. Only part of the rows carry a size: once, few, many, or a class if the clone is expanded.

clone size	CDR3 length	D gene	V gene	J gene	CDR3 DNA	CDR3 protein
-	16	-	TRBV9	TRBJ1-2	TGTGCCAGCAGTAAAAGTGACAGCCCATCTAACTATGGCTACACCTTC	CASSKSDSPSNYGYTF
-	15	TRBD2	TRBV9	TRBJ2-1	TGTGCCAGCAGCGCTGGGACTAGACCCTACAATGAGCAGTTCTTC	CASSAGTRPYNEQFF
once	12	-	TRBV7-9	TRBJ2-3	TGTGCCAGCAGCCGGGGCACAGATACGCAGTATTTT	CASSRGTDTQYF
-	15	TRBD2	TRBV6-5	TRBJ2-1	TGTGCCAGCAGTCTAGCGGGAGGCGGGTACAATGAGCAGTTCTTC	CASSLAGGGYNEQFF
-	15	-	TRBV2	TRBJ2-7	TGTGCCAGCAGTGGGCAGGCCTTTGGCTCCTACGAGCAGTACTTC	CASSGQAFGSYEQYF
-	16	-	TRBV14	TRBJ2-3	TGTGCCAGCAGCCGAAAGCTGGGTAGCGGCACAGATACGCAGTATTTT	CASSRKLGSGTDTQYF
-	16	TRBD2	TRBV7-3	TRBJ2-7	TGTGCCAGCAGCTTATGGGGGACTAGCGGGAGCTACGAGCAGTACTTC	CASSLWGTSGSYEQYF
-	14	TRBD1	TRBV27	TRBJ2-7	TGTGCCAGCAGTTCCGGGACAGGGGTCGACGAGCAGTACTTC	CASSSGTGVDEQYF
-	15	TRBD1	TRBV6-1	TRBJ2-7	TGTGCCAGCAGGGAACAGGGGGCGCGGGGCTACGAGCAGTACTTC	CASREQGARGYEQYF
few	14	TRBD1	TRBV19	TRBJ1-2	TGTGCCAGTAGAAACCCTCGGACAGGGAATGGCTACACCTTC	CASRNPRTGNGYTF
-	14	TRBD2	TRBV5-1	TRBJ2-5	TGCGCCAGCAGCGGGGGGACTAGCGGGGAAACCCAGTACTTC	CASSGGTSGETQYF
-	14	-	TRBV10-2	TRBJ2-1	TGCGCCACCGGTTCGGCTAGCAGGTACAATGAGCAGTTCTTC	CATGSASRYNEQFF
-	13	-	TRBV2	TRBJ1-2	TGTGCCAGCAGTGAAGCATCAGGGGATGGCTACACCTTC	CASSEASGDGYTF
-	16	-	TRBV23-1	TRBJ1-2	TGCGCCAGCAGTCATGCCGGGGCGACAGGCGAATATGGCTACACCTTC	CASSHAGATGEYGYTF
-	15	-	TRBV5-1	TRBJ1-2	TGCGCCAGCACCGTTTTTGGGGGGGCCCAGTATGGCTACACCTTC	CASTVFGGAQYGYTF
-	15	TRBD1	TRBV5-1	TRBJ1-6	TGCGCCAGCACCCTCCTAGGACAGGGAAATTCACCCCTCCACTTT	CASTLLGQGNSPLHF
-	14	-	TRBV5-6	TRBJ2-7	TGTGCCAGCAGCCCGTACAGGGCGTCCTACGAGCAGTACTTC	CASSPYRASYEQYF
-	15	TRBD2	TRBV9	TRBJ2-1	TGTGCCAGCAGCCCCGGGACTAGCTCCTACAATGAGCAGTTCTTC	CASSPGTSSYNEQFF